This is a list of T cell receptor beta chains from one sample in a study of Ad26.COV2.S vaccination and SARS-CoV-2 variants. TCRdb's table, derived via immunoSEQ multiplex PCR, lists solely in-frame clones and lacks some. The sample lists 500,000 or so clones, around 85% occurring once. This specimen consisted of peripheral blood, obtained in a trial of Ad26.COV2.S vaccine versus placebo. These receptors were obtained from a person between 18 and 59 years old who received the Ad26.COV2.S COVID-19 vaccine or a placebo. Each CDR3 is given with its conserved first and last residue. The order of the fields is clone size, J gene, V gene, D gene, CDR3 protein, CDR3 DNA. The D gene is left open where the match is weak. Clone size, where shown, is once, few, many, or a class for clones that have expanded.

once | TRBJ2-5 | TRBV5-4 | . | CASSLGPGSQETQYF | TGTGCCAGCAGCTTGGGCCCAGGCAGTCAAGAGACCCAGTACTTC
. | TRBJ2-1 | TRBV30 | . | CAWSVANEQFF | TGTGCCTGGAGTGTCGCGAATGAGCAGTTCTTC
. | TRBJ1-5 | TRBV7-2 | TRBD1 | CASSGTGGSNQPQHF | TGTGCCAGCAGCGGGACAGGGGGTAGCAATCAGCCCCAGCATTTT
. | TRBJ1-3 | TRBV30 | . | CAWSVQGQTIYF | TGTGCCTGGAGTGTACAGGGTCAAACCATATATTTT
. | TRBJ1-2 | TRBV4-3 | . | CASSQDGSGGYTF | TGCGCCAGCAGCCAAGATGGCTCAGGCGGCTACACCTTC
once | TRBJ2-1 | TRBV25-1 | TRBD2 | CASSGSLAGVVEQFF | TGTGCCAGCAGTGGATCACTAGCGGGAGTGGTCGAGCAGTTCTTC
. | TRBJ1-6 | TRBV2 | . | CASNLGAGLRDNSPLHF | TGTGCCAGCAACTTGGGGGCGGGGTTGAGGGATAATTCACCCCTCCACTTT
. | TRBJ1-1 | TRBV4-1 | . | CASSRQANTEAFF | TGCGCCAGCAGCCGACAGGCGAACACTGAAGCTTTCTTT
. | TRBJ1-2 | TRBV9 | . | CASSVAVERRDGYTF | TGTGCCAGCAGCGTAGCTGTGGAGAGGAGGGATGGCTACACCTTC
. | TRBJ2-7 | TRBV9 | TRBD2 | CASSVMGDASGSSYEQYF | TGTGCCAGCAGCGTAATGGGGGACGCTAGCGGGAGCTCCTACGAGCAGTACTTC
. | TRBJ1-1 | TRBV6-5 | TRBD1 | CASSRDSSASFEAFF | TGTGCCAGCAGCCGGGACAGCAGCGCTTCCTTTGAAGCTTTCTTT
. | TRBJ2-5 | TRBV28 | TRBD2 | CASKRSGSNQETQYF | TGTGCCAGCAAACGTAGCGGGAGTAACCAAGAGACCCAGTACTTC
. | TRBJ1-2 | TRBV30 | TRBD1 | CAWSVPPQGAWGYTF | TGTGCCTGGAGTGTACCCCCGCAGGGGGCGTGGGGCTACACCTTC
. | TRBJ2-2 | TRBV4-2 | TRBD2 | CASSQFAGFVAGGPIGELFF | TGTGCCAGCAGCCAGTTTGCGGGGTTCGTTGCGGGAGGGCCTATCGGGGAGCTGTTTTTT
. | TRBJ2-5 | TRBV6-2/TRBV6-3 | TRBD2 | CASSRRTSAWETQYF | TGTGCCAGCAGCCGCCGAACTAGCGCATGGGAGACCCAGTACTTC
. | TRBJ1-1 | TRBV30 | . | CAWDRSGAEAFF | TGTGCCTGGGACAGGTCCGGGGCTGAAGCTTTCTTT
. | TRBJ1-4 | TRBV5-1 | . | CASSSGRREEKLFF | TGCGCCAGCAGCTCGGGACGGAGGGAAGAAAAACTGTTTTTT
. | TRBJ2-1 | TRBV4-2 | . | CASSQAQVSDTYNEQFF | TGTGCCAGCAGCCAAGCTCAAGTGTCGGACACGTACAATGAGCAGTTCTTC
. | TRBJ2-1 | TRBV5-4 | . | CASSLEVWGFNEQFF | TGTGCCAGCAGCTTGGAGGTCTGGGGTTTTAATGAGCAGTTCTTC
. | TRBJ1-6 | TRBV7-3 | . | CASSSDWGSPLHF | TGTGCCAGCAGCTCGGACTGGGGGTCACCCCTCCACTTT
. | TRBJ2-2 | TRBV18 | . | CASSPSILNTGELFF | TGTGCCAGCTCACCATCCATCCTGAACACCGGGGAGCTGTTTTTT
. | TRBJ1-1 | TRBV4-1 | . | CASQRGTEAFF | TGCGCCAGCCAGCGGGGCACTGAAGCTTTCTTT
few | TRBJ2-7 | TRBV5-1 | TRBD2 | CASSLGTSGAYEQYF | TGCGCCAGCAGCTTGGGGACTAGCGGCGCCTACGAGCAGTACTTC
. | TRBJ1-2 | TRBV28 | . | CASSLVDYGYTF | TGTGCCAGCAGTTTAGTGGACTATGGCTACACCTTC
once | TRBJ2-5 | TRBV29-1 | . | CSGRDSIRGTQYF | TGCAGCGGCCGAGACAGCATTAGGGGGACCCAGTACTTC
. | TRBJ1-2 | TRBV7-2 | . | CASSLLGYGYTF | TGTGCCAGCAGCTTACTGGGCTATGGCTACACCTTC
. | TRBJ2-6 | TRBV10-1 | . | CASSEVGRGHSGANVLTF | TGCGCCAGCAGTGAAGTGGGGCGTGGGCACTCTGGGGCCAACGTCCTGACTTTC
. | TRBJ2-2 | TRBV29-1 | . | CSVLPAQTGELFF | TGCAGCGTTCTTCCAGCACAGACCGGGGAGCTGTTTTTT
. | TRBJ2-2 | TRBV7-8 | . | CASSPELGTGELFF | TGTGCCAGCAGCCCAGAGCTTGGCACCGGGGAGCTGTTTTTT
. | TRBJ1-6 | TRBV18 | . | CASSPNDYNSPLHF | TGTGCCAGCTCACCGAACGACTATAATTCACCCCTCCACTTT
. | TRBJ2-3 | TRBV28 | TRBD2 | CASSFWRGLAGNTDTQYF | TGTGCCAGCAGTTTTTGGCGGGGCCTAGCGGGCAACACAGATACGCAGTATTTT
. | TRBJ1-5 | TRBV12-3/TRBV12-4 | . | CASKGIGNQPQHF | TGTGCCAGCAAGGGAATCGGCAATCAGCCCCAGCATTTT
. | TRBJ2-4 | TRBV9 | . | CASSVGQGLAKNIQYF | TGTGCCAGCAGCGTAGGGCAGGGGTTGGCCAAAAACATTCAGTACTTC
. | TRBJ2-1 | TRBV4-3 | . | CASGWYSDSEQFF | TGCGCCAGCGGATGGTACTCCGACAGTGAGCAGTTCTTC
. | TRBJ2-7 | TRBV5-5 | . | CASSRGYEQYF | TGTGCCAGCAGCCGCGGGTACGAGCAGTACTTC
. | TRBJ2-1 | TRBV3-1/TRBV3-2 | TRBD2 | CASSQVTSGSKFDEQFF | TGTGCCAGCAGCCAAGTGACTAGCGGGAGTAAATTTGATGAGCAGTTCTTC
. | TRBJ2-6 | TRBV5-1 | . | CASTPWGDLQSGANVLTF | TGCGCCAGCACCCCCTGGGGGGATTTGCAGTCTGGGGCCAACGTCCTGACTTTC
. | TRBJ1-1 | TRBV14 | TRBD1 | CASSSFSDRDLMNTEAFF | TGTGCCAGCAGCTCCTTTTCCGACAGGGACCTCATGAACACTGAAGCTTTCTTT
. | TRBJ2-1 | TRBV5-8 | TRBD2 | CASFSGLAVYNEQFF | TGTGCCAGCTTCTCAGGACTAGCGGTATACAATGAGCAGTTCTTC
. | TRBJ1-1 | TRBV4-2 | . | CASSQTESGTEAFF | TGTGCCAGCAGCCAAACAGAATCGGGGACTGAAGCTTTCTTT
. | TRBJ2-3 | TRBV6-5 | . | CAEGESSTDTQYF | TGTGCTGAGGGGGAGTCGAGCACAGATACGCAGTATTTT
. | TRBJ2-7 | TRBV30 | TRBD1 | CAWRDRGSSYEQYF | TGTGCCTGGAGGGACAGGGGGAGCTCCTACGAGCAGTACTTC
. | TRBJ2-3 | TRBV7-2 | . | CASSLAGQLTDTQYF | TGTGCCAGCAGCTTAGCCGGGCAGCTAACAGATACGCAGTATTTT
. | TRBJ2-1 | TRBV9 | . | CASSVSGTDNEQFF | TGTGCCAGCAGCGTAAGCGGAACAGACAATGAGCAGTTCTTC
once | TRBJ2-1 | TRBV5-1 | . | CASSLDGSSSYNEQFF | TGCGCCAGCAGCTTGGATGGCTCGAGCTCCTACAATGAGCAGTTCTTC
. | TRBJ1-2 | TRBV15 | . | CATSRDAVGGSGYTF | TGTGCCACCAGCAGAGATGCGGTTGGGGGATCTGGCTACACCTTC
. | TRBJ2-1 | TRBV19 | TRBD1 | CASSILQGGEQFF | TGTGCCAGTAGTATCTTACAGGGGGGTGAGCAGTTCTTC
. | TRBJ2-3 | TRBV28 | . | CASSYSVGATDTQYF | TGTGCCAGCAGTTACTCGGTAGGGGCCACAGATACGCAGTATTTT
. | TRBJ1-2 | TRBV28 | . | CASSLGARRGYTF | TGTGCCAGCAGTTTAGGGGCTCGTCGGGGCTACACCTTC
. | TRBJ1-5 | TRBV27 | TRBD1 | CASSLSGQDNQPQHF | TGTGCCAGCAGTTTATCGGGACAGGACAATCAGCCCCAGCATTTT
. | TRBJ2-1 | TRBV7-6 | . | CASSHPGSYYNEQFF | TGTGCCAGCAGCCATCCCGGGAGCTACTACAATGAGCAGTTCTTC
many | TRBJ2-1 | TRBV9 | TRBD1 | CASSNTGTDNEQFF | TGTGCCAGCAGCAATACCGGGACAGACAATGAGCAGTTCTTC
. | TRBJ1-6 | TRBV5-5 | . | CASSGETQGSSPLHF | TGTGCCAGCAGCGGCGAGACACAGGGAAGTTCACCCCTCCACTTT
. | TRBJ2-7 | TRBV24-1 | . | CATSKGGDYEQYF | TGTGCCACCTCGAAAGGCGGGGACTACGAGCAGTACTTC
few | TRBJ2-2 | TRBV5-1 | . | CASSLDVGELFF | TGCGCCAGCAGCTTGGACGTCGGGGAGCTGTTTTTT